This TCR beta chain was profiled in a study of T cell repertoires in cytomegalovirus infection. The CDR3 is 16 amino acids. Trimming cost V 2 bases and J 4 bases, with 12 bases left between them. The V gene's germline CDR1 is MDHEN and CDR2 SYDVKM. TCRdb itself ran the reads through MiXCR, one entry per CDR3 protein. The sample has 100,000 to 150,000 distinct CDR3 sequences; approximately 9.2% are singletons. This clonotype was seen only a few times. The TCR was taken from a human donor in good health (CMV status not recorded). Some clones in this sample may be carry-over from other donors' samples. The source material was PBMCs. The rearrangement links TRBV28 to TRBJ2-6, with TRBD2 as a possible D gene (5 bases). The CDR3 DNA reads TGTGCCAGCAGTTTACGCCAGCCGGGAGGGGCCAACGTCCTGACTTTC. It codes for CASSLRQPGGANVLTF.